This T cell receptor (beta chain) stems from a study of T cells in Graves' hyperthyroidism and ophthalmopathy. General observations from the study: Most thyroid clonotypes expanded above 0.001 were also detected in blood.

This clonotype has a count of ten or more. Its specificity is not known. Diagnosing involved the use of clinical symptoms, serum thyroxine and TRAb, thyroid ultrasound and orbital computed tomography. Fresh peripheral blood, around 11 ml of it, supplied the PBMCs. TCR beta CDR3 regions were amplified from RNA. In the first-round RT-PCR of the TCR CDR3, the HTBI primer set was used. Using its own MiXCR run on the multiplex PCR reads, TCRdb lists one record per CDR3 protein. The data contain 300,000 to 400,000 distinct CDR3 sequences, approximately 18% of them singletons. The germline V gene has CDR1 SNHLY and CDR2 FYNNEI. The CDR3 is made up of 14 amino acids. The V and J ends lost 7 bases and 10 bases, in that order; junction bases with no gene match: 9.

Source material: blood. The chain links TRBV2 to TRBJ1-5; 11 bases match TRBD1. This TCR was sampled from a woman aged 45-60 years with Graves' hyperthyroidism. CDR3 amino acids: CASKSWDRGNPQHF. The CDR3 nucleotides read TGTGCCAGCAAATCCTGGGACAGGGGGAATCCCCAGCATTTT. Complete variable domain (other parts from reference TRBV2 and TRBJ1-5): EPEVTQTPSHQVTQMGQEVILRCVPISNHLYFYWYRQILGQKVEFLVSFYNNEISEKSEIFDDQFSVERPDGSNFTLKIRSTKLEDSAMYFCASKSWDRGNPQHFGDGTRLSIL.